Below are 2 T cell receptor beta chains sequenced from a single sample in a study of radiation and T cells in renal cell carcinoma. Sample time point: blood 4 weeks post-SBRT, at nephrectomy. Treatment here: 15 Gy SBRT to primary tumor, nephrectomy 4 weeks later. Clones were sequenced by immunoSEQ multiplex PCR, and TCRdb holds only the in-frame ones, with some missing. The sample contains 120,000 to 150,000 clones, 86% of which appear only once. The sequencing here drew on blood, taken from a patient whose treatment included radiotherapy and nephrectomy. The receptors stem from a woman in her forties or fifties with renal cell carcinoma.

This clone occurred once. The chain links TRBV28 to TRBJ2-1, with 14 bases fitting TRBD2. This CDR3 spans 16 amino acids. Germline CDR1 reads MDHEN; CDR2 reads SYDVKM. J gave up 8 bases and V 3 bases, and 6 bases lay outside the gene matches. DNA for the CDR3: TGTGCCAGCAGTTTCGCGGGGACTAGCGGGAGTGATGAGCAGTTCTTC. It is translated as CASSFAGTSGSDEQFF.

This chain connects TRBV5-5 to TRBJ2-7; 9 nucleotides align to TRBD2. With V trimmed by 0 bases and J by 4 bases, 5 bases remained unmatched. The germline V gene encodes CDR1 SGHKS and CDR2 YYEKEE (reference sequence). This CDR3 has 15 amino acids. The CDR3 DNA reads TGTGCCAGCAGCTTGGGAGCGGGGGGCCAGTACGAGCAGTACTTC. Translated, it gives CASSLGAGGQYEQYF.